Below, one T cell receptor beta chain is given with its context. Sequencing used immunoSEQ multiplex PCR; TCRdb keeps in-frame clones, though not all of them. This sample has some 11,000 clones, with roughly 82% found just once. The sample is drawn from a study of PD-1 and CTLA-4 blockade in melanoma. Germline CDR1 reads SGHNT; CDR2 reads YENEEA. V was clipped by 0 bases and J by 5 bases, with 13 bases between them. CDR3 length equals 16 residues. The sample in question was CD8+ T cells from peripheral blood, obtained from a patient given anti-PD-1 treatment. The TCR originated in a human donor with melanoma. The rearrangement uses TRBV11-3 and TRBJ1-4; D is unclear. The CDR3 region is CASSLDHGGWNEKLFF. DNA for the CDR3: TGTGCCAGCAGCTTAGATCACGGAGGGTGGAATGAAAAACTGTTTTTT.